A selection of T cell receptor beta chains follows, all from one sample in a study of CD8+ T cells in alopecia areata. Only in-frame clones appear in the TCRdb table, and some are missing; sequencing was by immunoSEQ multiplex PCR. This table holds more than 200,000 clones, roughly 40% found once. Sequenced material: CD4+ T cells sorted from blood, taken at roughly week 38, from a patient treated with tofacitinib. Receptor source: a human donor with alopecia areata. Both conserved end residues are part of each CDR3. A D gene is named only where the DNA matches it firmly. Size tells how often a clone was seen (once, few, many) or the class of an expanded clone, and some rows leave it out.

.,.,TRBJ2-7,TRBV11-2,TGTGCCAGCAGGGCTGACAGGAATACCTACGAGCAGTACTTC,CASRADRNTYEQYF
.,.,TRBJ1-2,TRBV6-5,TGTGCCAGCAGTTCAGGGTATGGCTATGGCTACACCTTC,CASSSGYGYGYTF
.,.,TRBJ2-7,TRBV18,TGTGCCAGCTCACTGCACTCAGGGACCTACGAGCAGTACTTC,CASSLHSGTYEQYF
.,.,TRBJ1-2,TRBV5-1,TGCGCCAGCAGCTTGGGACAGCCAAACTATGGCTACACCTTC,CASSLGQPNYGYTF
.,few,TRBJ2-5,TRBV20-1,TGCAGTGCTACCCACCAAGAGACCCAGTACTTC,CSATHQETQYF
TRBD1,medium-sized,TRBJ1-1,TRBV29-1,TGCAGCGTCGAACAGGGGACTGAAGCTTTCTTT,CSVEQGTEAFF
.,once,TRBJ2-5,TRBV19,TGTGCCAGTAGTAGAGAGACCCAGTACTTC,CASSRETQYF
.,.,TRBJ2-6,TRBV6-5,TGTGCCAGCAGTTACTCGTCTGGGGCCAACGTCCTGACTTTC,CASSYSSGANVLTF
.,.,TRBJ2-6,TRBV13,TGTGCCAGCAGCTTAGCCTCGGGGACCGGGGCCAACGTCCTGACTTTC,CASSLASGTGANVLTF
.,.,TRBJ2-2,TRBV5-1,TGCGCCAGCAGTCTCACAGGAGACACCGGGGAGCTGTTTTTT,CASSLTGDTGELFF
.,.,TRBJ2-2,TRBV29-1,TGCAGCGTTCCGGGGAACACCGGGGAGCTGTTTTTT,CSVPGNTGELFF
.,few,TRBJ2-5,TRBV7-2,TGTGCCAGCAGCTTATTGGGGGAGACCCAGTACTTC,CASSLLGETQYF
.,few,TRBJ2-6,TRBV18,TGTGCCAGCTCACCAACAATACAGGCCCCTGGGGCCAACGTCCTGACTTTC,CASSPTIQAPGANVLTF
.,.,TRBJ2-7,TRBV5-1,TGCGCCAGCAGCTTGGGACAGGCGAACACCTACGAGCAGTACTTC,CASSLGQANTYEQYF
.,.,TRBJ1-1,TRBV6-5,TGTGCCAGCAAATCCGTGAACACTGAAGCTTTCTTT,CASKSVNTEAFF
.,.,TRBJ2-3,TRBV7-3,TGTGCCAGCAGCCAAGGGGCAGGGGTGGGCACAGATACGCAGTATTTT,CASSQGAGVGTDTQYF